Listed below are T cell receptor beta chains from one sample, sequenced in a study of T-cell memory formation after mild COVID-19. TCRdb passed the 5' RACE reads through MiXCR, listing each CDR3 protein once. The sample records approximately 290,000 distinct CDR3 sequences, less than 9.5% being singletons. Sequencing was performed on PBMCs or a T cell subset sorted from them (not recorded which). The receptors stem from a man in his late teens or twenties who had mild COVID-19 (a few samples of this study predate the infection). Cell type and time point are not known. The CDR3 runs from the conserved cysteine through the conserved F or W. A D gene is named only where the DNA matches it firmly. Size values are once, few and many counts, or a class for expanded clones, and some rows have none.

TRBV24-1,TRBD2,TRBJ2-2,NA,CATSVGGGGTGELFF,TGTGCCACCAGTGTCGGGGGGGGAGGGACCGGGGAGCTGTTTTTT
TRBV7-2,NA,TRBJ2-3,many,CASSLRQPTDTQYF,TGTGCCAGCAGCTTGCGCCAACCCACAGATACGCAGTATTTT
TRBV7-2,TRBD1,TRBJ2-1,many,CASSVGQGNYNEQFF,TGTGCCAGCAGCGTAGGACAGGGCAACTACAATGAGCAGTTCTTC
TRBV7-2,NA,TRBJ2-7,few,CASSSPDDLYEQYF,TGTGCCAGCAGCTCTCCTGACGACCTCTACGAGCAGTACTTC
TRBV28,TRBD1,TRBJ2-3,few,CATRPGQGARSTDTQYF,TGTGCCACAAGACCGGGACAGGGGGCTCGTAGCACAGATACGCAGTATTTT
TRBV5-1,NA,TRBJ1-5,NA,CASSLMENQPQHF,TGCGCCAGCAGCTTGATGGAGAATCAGCCCCAGCATTTT
TRBV5-1,TRBD1,TRBJ2-3,many,CASSRDSLTDTQYF,TGCGCCAGCAGCCGGGACAGCCTCACAGATACGCAGTATTTT
TRBV20-1,NA,TRBJ2-2,once,CSAPMGSGTGELFF,TGCAGTGCCCCCATGGGGTCGGGCACCGGGGAGCTGTTTTTT
TRBV5-1,NA,TRBJ1-2,NA,CASSFTKQPLYGYTF,TGCGCCAGCAGCTTCACGAAACAGCCACTCTATGGCTACACCTTC
TRBV6-4,NA,TRBJ2-1,few,CASTKHSGSGRNEQFF,TGTGCCAGCACCAAACATTCGGGCTCTGGGCGGAATGAGCAGTTCTTC
TRBV29-1,NA,TRBJ1-2,many,CSVVPGTYGYTF,TGCAGCGTTGTCCCGGGCACCTATGGCTACACCTTC
TRBV28,NA,TRBJ1-1,few,CASSLWGQVNTEAFF,TGTGCCAGCAGTTTATGGGGGCAAGTGAACACTGAAGCTTTCTTT
TRBV9,TRBD2,TRBJ2-1,many,CASTLGGDLTNEQFF,TGTGCCAGCACCCTCGGGGGGGACTTAACCAATGAGCAGTTCTTC
TRBV5-1,NA,TRBJ2-2,many,CASSLAGWGGTGELFF,TGCGCCAGCAGCTTGGCCGGCTGGGGCGGCACCGGGGAGCTGTTTTTT
TRBV5-4,TRBD1,TRBJ2-7,NA,CASSPGDRGRLEQYF,TGTGCCAGCAGCCCAGGGGACAGGGGAAGATTGGAGCAGTACTTC
TRBV5-1,NA,TRBJ2-1,many,CASSLDPVRDRDNEQFF,TGCGCCAGCAGCTTGGATCCTGTGCGGGATCGAGACAATGAGCAGTTCTTC
TRBV11-2,TRBD1,TRBJ2-4,NA,CASSFRDLLGGENIQYF,TGTGCCAGCAGCTTTCGTGACCTGCTAGGGGGCGAAAACATTCAGTACTTC
TRBV20-1,TRBD1,TRBJ1-2,few,CSAYPTGSGYTF,TGCAGTGCCTACCCGACAGGGTCTGGCTACACCTTC
TRBV20-1,TRBD1,TRBJ1-5,many,CSANRGVGQPQHF,TGCAGTGCGAACAGGGGGGTCGGTCAGCCCCAGCATTTT
TRBV4-1,TRBD2,TRBJ2-5,many,CASSQRTSGEQETQYF,TGCGCCAGCAGCCAAAGGACTAGCGGGGAGCAAGAGACCCAGTACTTC
TRBV5-1,NA,TRBJ2-3,few,CASSSTDTSTDTQYF,TGCGCCAGCAGCTCGACAGATACTAGCACAGATACGCAGTATTTT
TRBV6-6,TRBD1,TRBJ1-1,NA,CASRPGQGGNTEAFF,TGTGCCAGCAGACCCGGACAGGGTGGGAACACTGAAGCTTTCTTT
TRBV20-1,NA,TRBJ1-1,many,CSARDPYREHTEAFF,TGCAGTGCTAGGGACCCCTACAGGGAGCACACTGAAGCTTTCTTT
TRBV7-9,NA,TRBJ2-1,NA,CASLGGLSSYNEQFF,TGTGCCAGTTTAGGGGGTCTTAGCTCCTACAATGAGCAGTTCTTC
TRBV6-5,NA,TRBJ2-3,NA,CASSYSNLDTQYF,TGTGCCAGCAGTTACTCGAATTTAGATACGCAGTATTTT
TRBV25-1,NA,TRBJ1-6,NA,CASSEGAGVSPLHF,TGTGCCAGCAGTGAAGGGGCAGGGGTTTCACCCCTCCACTTT
TRBV14,TRBD2,TRBJ2-5,many,CASSLAGVETQYF,TGTGCCAGCAGCCTAGCGGGGGTCGAGACCCAGTACTTC
TRBV3-1,NA,TRBJ2-7,many,CASSFNGHGVGEQYF,TGTGCCAGCAGCTTCAACGGGCATGGGGTTGGCGAGCAGTACTTC
TRBV5-6,NA,TRBJ1-3,NA,CASSLDRPASGNTIYF,TGTGCCAGCAGCTTGGACAGGCCTGCCTCTGGAAACACCATATATTTT
TRBV4-3,NA,TRBJ1-1,many,CASSEDRGTSEAFF,TGCGCCAGCAGCGAGGACCGGGGTACCAGTGAAGCTTTCTTT
TRBV6-5,NA,TRBJ2-7,NA,CASSYSIRYEQYF,TGTGCCAGCAGTTACTCGATCCGCTACGAGCAGTACTTC
TRBV10-3,TRBD2,TRBJ2-1,NA,CATRLAGATSSYNEQFF,TGTGCCACGCGGCTAGCGGGGGCCACGAGCTCCTACAATGAGCAGTTCTTC
TRBV20-1,NA,TRBJ1-5,many,CSARAPNQPQHF,TGCAGTGCTAGAGCCCCCAATCAGCCCCAGCATTTT
TRBV28,TRBD1,TRBJ1-5,NA,CASSPSLGQGNF,TGTGCCAGCAGTCCCTCCTTAGGACAGGGAAATTTT
TRBV30,NA,TRBJ1-2,NA,CAWSVQAGNGYTF,TGTGCCTGGAGTGTACAGGCAGGGAACGGCTACACCTTC
TRBV12-3/TRBV12-4,NA,TRBJ2-7,many,CASGTSYEQYF,TGTGCCAGTGGGACAAGCTACGAGCAGTACTTC
TRBV20-1,TRBD1,TRBJ1-2,NA,CSAPRQGANYGYTF,TGCAGTGCTCCCCGGCAGGGGGCTAACTATGGCTACACCTTC
TRBV5-1,NA,TRBJ2-1,few,CASSSGRRDNEQFF,TGCGCCAGCAGTTCTGGACGGAGGGACAATGAGCAGTTCTTC
TRBV29-1,NA,TRBJ1-2,many,CSVEGGTF,TGCAGCGTTGAAGGGGGAACCTTC
TRBV12-3/TRBV12-4,NA,TRBJ1-4,few,CASSSLLSFSGNEKLFF,TGTGCCAGCAGTTCGCTGCTCAGTTTTTCTGGGAATGAAAAACTGTTTTTT
TRBV7-8,NA,TRBJ1-5,many,CASSLEGRLSNQPQHF,TGTGCCAGCAGCTTAGAGGGACGGTTAAGCAATCAGCCCCAGCATTTT
TRBV7-9,NA,TRBJ1-1,NA,CASRLETTREAFF,TGTGCCAGCAGATTAGAGACGACCAGAGAAGCTTTCTTT
TRBV4-1,NA,TRBJ2-7,few,CASSQDQSRTATYEQYF,TGCGCCAGCAGCCAAGATCAAAGTAGGACAGCGACCTACGAGCAGTACTTC
TRBV4-3,NA,TRBJ1-1,NA,CASSQGTDTEAFF,TGCGCCAGCAGCCAAGGGACAGACACTGAAGCTTTCTTT
TRBV11-2,NA,TRBJ2-2,few,CASSSIKTGELFF,TGTGCCAGCAGCTCGATAAAAACCGGGGAGCTGTTTTTT